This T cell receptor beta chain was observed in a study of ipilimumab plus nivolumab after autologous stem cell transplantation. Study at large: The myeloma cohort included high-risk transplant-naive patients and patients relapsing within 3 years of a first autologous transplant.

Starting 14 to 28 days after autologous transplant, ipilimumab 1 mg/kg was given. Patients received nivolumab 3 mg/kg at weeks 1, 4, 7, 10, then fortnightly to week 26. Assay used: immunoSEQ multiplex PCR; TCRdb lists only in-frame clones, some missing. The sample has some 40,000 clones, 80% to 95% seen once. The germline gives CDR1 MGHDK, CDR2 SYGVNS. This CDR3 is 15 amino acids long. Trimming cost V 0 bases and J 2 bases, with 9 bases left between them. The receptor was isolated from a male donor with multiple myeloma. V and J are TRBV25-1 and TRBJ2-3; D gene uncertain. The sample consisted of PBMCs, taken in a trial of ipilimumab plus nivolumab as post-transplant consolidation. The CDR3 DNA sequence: TGTGCCAGCAGTGAATATGCGCGGATCACAGATACGCAGTATTTT. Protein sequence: CASSEYARITDTQYF.